The clone carrying this T cell receptor (beta chain) has at least ten counts. What it binds is not known. Researchers barred patients who had uncontrolled infection, other autoimmune disease, pregnancy or lactation. V was clipped by 8 bases and J by 2 bases, with 7 bases between them. Germline V lookup: CDR1 MNHEY, CDR2 SMNVEV (reference sequence). CDR3 length: 13 residues. TCR beta CDR3 sequences were amplified from RNA transcripts. The study used the HTBI primer set for a first-round RT-PCR of the TCR CDR3. TCRdb reprocessed the multiplex PCR reads via MiXCR and lists one record per CDR3 protein. Of about 560,000 distinct CDR3 sequences listed, approximately 16% were seen once; the top ten hold around a sixth. The data belong to a study of T cells in Graves' hyperthyroidism and ophthalmopathy. Study results and limitations: Expanded thyroid clonotypes (above 0.001) were mostly also found in blood. Separation of ophthalmopathy from stable hyperthyroidism was achieved by a 13 V-J model. The model foresaw ophthalmopathy a median roughly 6 months prior to onset.

The chain links TRBV27 to TRBJ2-6, with D unresolved. Sample: blood. This TCR was sampled from a woman in her late teens or twenties with Graves' hyperthyroidism. CDR3 bases: TGTGCCAGCCGAGGAACTGGGGCCAACGTCCTGACTTTC. This encodes CASRGTGANVLTF.